The subject of this entry is one T cell receptor (beta chain). This sample is part of a study of blood T cell repertoires in COVID-19. Background on the study: The United States, Italy and Spain supplied acute and convalescent COVID-19 samples. The analysed material was cDNA or gDNA that came from T cells, B-cell-depleted T cells, or PBMCs.

With 4 bases clipped from V and 4 bases from J, the junction kept 6 bases outside the gene matches. Germline V gives CDR1 MNHEY, CDR2 SVGEGT. The CDR3 covers 14 residues. Authors' analysis steps: Estimates of nucleated cell counts were drawn from the amplification of reference gene primers. Assay used: immunoSEQ multiplex PCR; TCRdb lists only in-frame clones, some missing. D and trimming were read from the DNA, whereas the V and J calls and clone size are those reported in that table. The sample has about 88,000 clones, roughly nine tenths seen once. This chain connects TRBV6-2 or TRBV6-3 to TRBJ2-7, with 8 bases fitting TRBD2. This TCR derives from a man aged 60-69 years with acute or convalescent COVID-19. The source material was peripheral blood. The CDR3 region is CASSFTSGAYEQYF. The CDR3 DNA is TGTGCCAGCAGTTTCACTAGCGGAGCGTACGAGCAGTACTTC.